The 19 T cell receptor beta chains presented below share a single source sample, sequenced in a study of cytomegalovirus exposure and HLA in healthy donors. The PCR ran on 60 Vbeta and 13 Jbeta primers. Sequenced by immunoSEQ multiplex PCR; TCRdb stores in-frame clones only, minus some. This sample carries approximately 140,000 clones, 84% of them seen once, and the ten largest clones take 2% to 3%. What was sequenced was PBMCs. The receptors shown here come from a man aged 50-59 years in good health and CMV-seronegative.

The count of this clone is one. The chain has TRBV29-1 and TRBJ2-3; a weak D match, TRBD2 (6 bases). From germline, CDR1 is SQVTM and CDR2 ANQGSEA. V was cut by 5 bases and J by 2 bases, with 17 bases left in between. The CDR3 length is 15 residues. The CDR3: CSVRVYGRVTDTQYF. CDR3 bases: TGCAGCGTTCGGGTATACGGGAGAGTCACAGATACGCAGTATTTT.

This sequence joins TRBV19 and TRBJ2-3, with D possibly TRBD2 on 6 matching bases. Trimming removed 6 bases from V and 8 bases from J, with 15 bases in between. Germline V lookup: CDR1 LNHDA, CDR2 SQIVND (reference sequence). The CDR3 contains 13 residues. The CDR3 region is CASRTHSGGTQYF. CDR3 coding DNA: TGTGCCAGTAGGACCCATAGCGGCGGTACGCAGTATTTT.

The chain joins TRBV11-2 to TRBJ2-1; D remains unclear. Trimming took off 1 base at V and 4 bases at J, with 5 bases between the two ends. This CDR3 is 13 amino acids long. Per the germline V gene, CDR1 is SGHAT and CDR2 is FQNNGV. The CDR3, as DNA: TGTGCCAGCAGCTTAGGGGCTTACAATGAGCAGTTCTTC. Its translation: CASSLGAYNEQFF.

The chain uses TRBV5-1 and TRBJ2-7; no definite D call. CDR3 length equals 13 residues. CDR1 SGHRS and CDR2 YFSETQ come from the germline V gene. Trimming took 0 bases from V and 2 from J, leaving 6 bases between them. The CDR3 DNA is TGCGCCAGCAGCTTGGACACCCCCTACGAGCAGTACTTC. Translating it yields CASSLDTPYEQYF. The full variable domain, in which reference TRBV5-1 and TRBJ2-7 provide the parts outside the CDR3, is KAGVTQTPRYLIKTRGQQVTLSCSPISGHRSVSWYQQTPGQGLQFLFEYFSETQRNKGNFPGRFSGRQFSNSRSEMNVSTLELGDSALYLCASSLDTPYEQYFGPGTRLTVT.

This clone has only a few counts. J is TRBJ2-7 and V is TRBV2, with D perhaps TRBD1 (6 bases). This CDR3 contains 16 residues. The germline V gene has CDR1 SNHLY and CDR2 FYNNEI. V lost 1 base and J lost 0, with 13 bases in between. The CDR3 protein is CASSEDRDTDSYEQYF. In DNA, the CDR3 is TGTGCCAGCAGTGAAGATCGGGACACCGACTCCTACGAGCAGTACTTC.

The rearrangement links TRBV30 to TRBJ2-3; 12 nucleotides line up with TRBD2. With 3 bases clipped from V and 1 base from J, the junction kept 2 bases outside the gene matches. The CDR3 is made up of 15 amino acids. CDR1 is GTSNPN, CDR2 SVGIG, per germline (reference sequence). CDR3: CAWRRTSGGTDTQYF. CDR3 coding DNA: TGTGCCTGGAGGAGGACTAGCGGGGGCACAGATACGCAGTATTTT.

As regards this clone: The junction departs from germline at one end; a sequencing error may be responsible. This chain joins TRBV7-9 and TRBJ2-1, with D uncertain. Looked up from germline, CDR1 is SEHNR and CDR2 is FQNEAQ (reference sequence). This CDR3 is 12 amino acids long. The CDR3 loop reads CSSSRLGNEQFF. In DNA form, the CDR3 reads TGTTCCAGCTCCCGGCTAGGCAATGAGCAGTTCTTC.

This sequence joins TRBV10-3 and TRBJ2-5, with a possible D match to TRBD1 (5 bases). CDR3 length equals 14 residues. Germline V gives CDR1 ENHRY, CDR2 SYGVKD. V lost 5 bases and J lost 0, with 10 bases in between. CDR3 sequence reads: CAISSPGNQETQYF. The CDR3, as DNA: TGTGCCATCAGTAGTCCAGGGAACCAAGAGACCCAGTACTTC.

The chain uses TRBV25-1 and TRBJ1-6; possible D gene TRBD1, 6 bases. Germline lookup yields CDR1 MGHDK and CDR2 SYGVNS. This CDR3 has 17 amino acids. The V end was cut by 2 bases, the J end by 5 bases, with 16 bases between. The CDR3 sequence: CASSETRTVFNNSPLHF. In nucleotides, the CDR3 is TGTGCCAGCAGTGAAACGAGGACAGTCTTTAATAATTCACCCCTCCACTTT. Drawing the rest from reference TRBV25-1 and TRBJ1-6, the complete variable domain is EADIYQTPRYLVIGTGKKITLECSQTMGHDKMYWYQQDPGMELHLIHYSYGVNSTEKGDLSSESTVSRIRTEHFPLTLESARPSHTSQYLCASSETRTVFNNSPLHFGNGTRLTVT.

The CDR3 protein is CASSLGVGGFEEQYF. The DNA of the CDR3 is TGCGCCAGCAGCTTGGGGGTAGGGGGTTTTGAGGAGCAGTACTTC. This sequence joins TRBV5-1 and TRBJ2-7, with D possibly TRBD1 on 6 matching bases. This CDR3 contains 15 residues. Germline CDR1 reads SGHRS; CDR2 reads YFSETQ. The ends were cut back, 0 bases at V and 7 bases at J, with 17 bases in the middle.

The chain couples TRBV5-1 to TRBJ2-5; D is possibly TRBD1 (5 bases). CDR3 length: 14 amino acids. The V and J ends lost 0 bases and 5 bases respectively, with 11 bases between them. Germline V CDR1 and CDR2: SGHRS, YFSETQ. CDR3 coding DNA: TGCGCCAGCAGCTTGGAACAGGCGTGGGAGACCCAGTACTTC. Residues: CASSLEQAWETQYF.

V usage is TRBV5-4 and J usage is TRBJ1-3; 9 nucleotides match TRBD1. The trim removed 3 bases at V and 0 bases at J, leaving 16 bases unmatched. The CDR3 spans 20 residues. Germline V gene data show CDR1 as SGHNT and CDR2 as YYREEE (reference sequence). CDR3 residues: CASSSRRLTGGESSGNTIYF. CDR3 sequence (DNA): TGTGCCAGCAGCTCGCGGAGGTTGACAGGGGGGGAAAGCTCTGGAAACACCATATATTTT.

The chain couples TRBV2 to TRBJ2-5; D might be TRBD2 (5 bases). CDR1 is SNHLY and CDR2 is FYNNEI in the germline V gene. With 6 bases removed from V and 1 base from J, the gap between germline ends came to 12 bases. The CDR3 covers 14 residues. The CDR3 loop reads CASREAESQETQYF. For the CDR3, the DNA is TGTGCCAGCAGGGAGGCGGAATCCCAAGAGACCCAGTACTTC.

With regard to this clone: The sample contains more than one DNA sequence encoding this CDR3. The V gene is TRBV15, the J gene TRBJ2-5; unclear D gene. The germline CDR1 and CDR2 sequences are LNHNV and YYDKDF (reference sequence). This CDR3 has 14 amino acids. Trimming removed 0 bases from V and 2 bases from J, with 7 bases in between. CDR3 protein: CATSRDQAQETQYF. CDR3 DNA: TGTGCCACCAGCAGAGATCAAGCTCAAGAGACCCAGTACTTC. Full variable domain (remainder filled in from reference TRBV15 and TRBJ2-5): DAMVIQNPRYQVTQFGKPVTLSCSQTLNHNVMYWYQQKSSQAPKLLFHYYDKDFNNEADTPDNFQSRRPNTSFCFLDIRSPGLGDTAMYLCATSRDQAQETQYFGPGTRLLVL.

The chain employs TRBV4-1 and TRBJ2-7; perhaps TRBD1 as D (6 bases). Trimming took 1 base from V and 2 from J, leaving 12 bases between them. CDR3 size: 15 residues. The germline V gene has CDR1 MGHRA and CDR2 YSYEKL. The CDR3 sequence is CASSQAGQGPYEQYF. CDR3 nucleotide sequence: TGCGCCAGCAGCCAAGCGGGGCAGGGGCCCTACGAGCAGTACTTC.

This clone was observed a single time. This chain uses TRBV2 with TRBJ2-7, with no clear D. The CDR3 consists of 11 residues. Trimming took 4 bases from V and 3 from J, leaving 4 bases between them. Germline loops: CDR1 SNHLY, CDR2 FYNNEI. The CDR3 DNA follows: TGTGCCAGCAGTGCTAACTACGAGCAGTACTTC. Protein product: CASSANYEQYF.

The chain has TRBV15 and TRBJ1-1; D is undetermined. V lost 3 bases and J 3 bases, leaving 11 bases between the germline ends. The V gene's germline CDR1 is LNHNV and CDR2 YYDKDF (reference sequence). This CDR3 region has 14 residues. The CDR3 protein is CATSRTSLDTEAFF. The CDR3 nucleotides are TGTGCCACCAGCAGGACTTCTTTGGACACTGAAGCTTTCTTT.

The V call is TRBV6-6, the J call TRBJ1-2, with 7 bases lining up with TRBD1. The CDR3 is 16 amino acids. Germline V gene sequence: CDR1 MNHNY, CDR2 SVGAGI (reference sequence). With V trimmed by 6 bases and J by 0 bases, 10 bases remained unmatched. CDR3 residues: CASRTVRGRANYGYTF. As DNA, the CDR3 is TGTGCCAGCAGAACCGTAAGGGGGCGAGCTAACTATGGCTACACCTTC.

This clone was seen more than once but under ten times. The J gene is TRBJ2-5, the V gene TRBV19; D ambiguous. The germline V gene encodes CDR1 LNHDA and CDR2 SQIVND (reference sequence). The CDR3 length is 15 residues. Trimming stripped 3 bases from V and 5 bases from J, with 16 bases between. The CDR3 bases are TGTGCCAGTAGTATCTCGTTTTCCCCGCGGGAGACCCAGTACTTC. It encodes CASSISFSPRETQYF.